Each of the 31 T cell receptor beta chains below was sequenced from the same sample in a study of cytomegalovirus exposure and HLA in healthy donors. Clones were read by immunoSEQ multiplex PCR, and TCRdb kept only the in-frame ones, dropping some. The sample has around 61,000 clones; over 90% are singletons. The sample consisted of PBMCs. These receptors all stem from a man aged 18 to 29 in good health and CMV-seropositive.

CDR3 loop: CAWSVFIGGYTF. The CDR3 region has the DNA TGTGCCTGGAGTGTATTTATCGGTGGCTACACCTTC. This chain uses TRBV30 with TRBJ1-2; no clear D gene. Trimming took off 0 bases at V and 7 bases at J, with 9 bases between the two ends. The CDR3 covers 12 residues. CDR1 is GTSNPN and CDR2 is SVGIG in the germline V gene (reference sequence).

The gene calls are TRBV5-1 and TRBJ2-3; 7 nucleotides match TRBD2. The CDR3 is made up of 16 amino acids. Germline-derived CDR1 and CDR2 are SGHRS and YFSETQ. J gave up 1 base and V 2 bases, and 7 bases lay outside the gene matches. The DNA of the CDR3 is TGCGCCAGCAGCTTCTCCGCGCTAGCGGGCACAGATACGCAGTATTTT. Its protein product is CASSFSALAGTDTQYF.

The table lists this clone with a few counts. The rearrangement uses TRBV6-4 and TRBJ2-2; D gene unclear. The CDR3 is 15 amino acids. Germline V gives CDR1 MRHNA, CDR2 SNTAGT. V lost 7 bases and J 2 bases, leaving 14 bases between the germline ends. The CDR3 reads CASKSWAGNTGELFF. For the CDR3, the DNA is TGTGCCAGCAAATCATGGGCAGGAAACACCGGGGAGCTGTTTTTT.

The V gene is TRBV2, the J gene TRBJ2-2, with a tentative D call TRBD1 (6 bases). There are 14 residues in the CDR3. Germline CDR1 and CDR2: SNHLY and FYNNEI. Trimming cost V 6 bases and J 4 bases, with 12 bases left between them. CDR3 coding DNA: TGTGCCAGCAGAACAGGGTTAAGCACCGGGGAGCTGTTTTTT. Translated: CASRTGLSTGELFF. The full variable domain, with the rest looked up from reference TRBV2 and TRBJ2-2, is EPEVTQTPSHQVTQMGQEVILRCVPISNHLYFYWYRQILGQKVEFLVSFYNNEISEKSEIFDDQFSVERPDGSNFTLKIRSTKLEDSAMYFCASRTGLSTGELFFGEGSRLTVL.

This chain joins TRBV30 and TRBJ2-1; no clear D. Trimming took off 8 bases at V and 0 bases at J, with 8 bases between the two ends. Germline V gene lookup returns CDR1 GTSNPN and CDR2 SVGIG (reference sequence). The CDR3 is 12 residues long. Written as DNA, the CDR3 is TGTGCCAGCCTTAGCTCCTACAATGAGCAGTTCTTC. This translates into CASLSSYNEQFF.

The CDR3 region has the DNA TGTGCCAGCAGTTTTGAACCAACCCCTCAGGGATCCACGTTTTTT. This codes for CASSFEPTPQGSTFF. This chain links TRBV28 with TRBJ1-4; a possible D gene is TRBD1 (5 bases). Germline V CDR1 and CDR2: MDHEN, SYDVKM. This CDR3 comprises 15 residues. Trimming shortened V by 3 bases and J by 16 bases, and 24 bases separated the two germline ends.

The chain has TRBV4-1 and TRBJ2-5; tentative D call: TRBD2 (5 bases). Between the trimmed V and J ends, which lost 6 bases and 1 base, there was a span of 9 bases. This CDR3 contains 13 residues. In germline, CDR1 is MGHRA, CDR2 YSYEKL. The CDR3 DNA follows: TGCGCCAGCAGGGGCGGGTTCCAAGAGACCCAGTACTTC. Its protein product is CASRGGFQETQYF.

The chain recombines TRBV9 with TRBJ2-1; D might be TRBD2 (6 bases). CDR1 and CDR2 from the germline V gene are SGDLS and YYNGEE. Trimming left V 0 bases short and J 5 bases short, with 15 bases between. The CDR3 totals 16 residues. The CDR3 loop reads CASSVDQSRGNNEQFF. CDR3 DNA sequence: TGTGCCAGCAGCGTAGACCAAAGCCGGGGGAACAATGAGCAGTTCTTC.

This chain links TRBV10-1 with TRBJ1-4, with 7 bases fitting TRBD1. CDR3 length: 14 residues. Germline lookup yields CDR1 WNHNN and CDR2 SYGVQD (reference sequence). Trimming took 3 bases from V and 8 from J; bases not matched to a gene: 6. CDR3 loop: CASSEGRGSEKLFF. Here the CDR3 DNA reads TGCGCCAGCAGTGAAGGCAGGGGGTCGGAAAAACTGTTTTTT.

V gene TRBV19 combines with J gene TRBJ1-5; 8 bases line up with TRBD1. Trimming took 6 bases from V and 0 from J; bases not matched to a gene: 10. This CDR3 has 17 residues. Germline assignment: CDR1 LNHDA and CDR2 SQIVND (reference sequence). CDR3 DNA: TGTGCCAGTAGCAGGACAGGGCTGGGGAATAGCAATCAGCCCCAGCATTTT. This codes for CASSRTGLGNSNQPQHF.

This clone was picked up a small number of times. Here the CDR3 DNA reads TGTGCCTGGAGTGTACCGCAGTACGAGCAGTACTTC. Translated, it gives CAWSVPQYEQYF. The chain joins TRBV30 to TRBJ2-7; no firm D call. The CDR3 is 12 residues long. V shed 0 bases and J shed 4 bases, with 7 bases lying between them. Germline values: CDR1 GTSNPN, CDR2 SVGIG (reference sequence).

In nucleotides, the CDR3 is TGTGCCAGCAGCTTAGCGTCGGCGGTCCAGAGGGGCTACACCTTC. Residues: CASSLASAVQRGYTF. The chain is built from TRBV7-9 and TRBJ1-2; D remains ambiguous. The germline gives CDR1 SEHNR, CDR2 FQNEAQ (reference sequence). CDR3 size: 15 residues. With 0 bases removed from V and 8 bases from J, the gap between germline ends came to 16 bases. Using reference TRBV7-9 and TRBJ1-2 for the parts outside the CDR3, the full variable domain is DTGVSQNPRHKITKRGQNVTFRCDPISEHNRLYWYRQTLGQGPEFLTYFQNEAQLEKSRLLSDRFSAERPKGSFSTLEIQRTEQGDSAMYLCASSLASAVQRGYTFGSGTRLTVV.

The V gene is TRBV5-4, the J gene TRBJ2-7; maybe TRBD1 (5 bases). CDR1 and CDR2 (germline): SGHNT, YYREEE (reference sequence). CDR3 size: 13 residues. V was cut by 6 bases and J by 5 bases, with 15 bases left in between. The CDR3 loop is CASKKWGIHEQYF. CDR3 in DNA: TGTGCCAGCAAGAAATGGGGCATCCACGAGCAGTACTTC.

V gene TRBV6-5 combines with J gene TRBJ1-5; 7 nucleotides agree with TRBD1. This CDR3 contains 15 residues. From germline, CDR1 is MNHEY and CDR2 SVGAGI. V dropped 4 bases and J dropped 1; count of bases not matched to a gene: 4. The CDR3 region has the DNA TGTGCCAGCAGTTGGGGACAGCACAGCAATCAGCCCCAGCATTTT. Amino acid sequence: CASSWGQHSNQPQHF.

The chain uses TRBV30 and TRBJ1-2, with a tentative D call TRBD1 (6 bases). Germline CDR1 GTSNPN, CDR2 SVGIG (reference sequence). V shed 5 bases and J shed 1 base, with 14 bases lying between them. The CDR3 extends over 14 amino acids. Here the CDR3 reads CAWDRTPLNYGYTF. As DNA, the CDR3 is TGTGCCTGGGACAGGACCCCACTTAACTATGGCTACACCTTC.

The chain joins TRBV6-4 to TRBJ2-1, with D possibly being TRBD1 (5 bases). Trimming took off 3 bases at V and 8 bases at J, with 17 bases between the two ends. The CDR3 sequence is 15 residues long. Germline V lookup: CDR1 MRHNA, CDR2 SNTAGT. CDR3 amino acids: CASSEGHLTLDEQFF. The DNA for the CDR3 is TGTGCCAGCAGTGAAGGACACCTGACGTTGGATGAGCAGTTCTTC.

The chain links TRBV28 to TRBJ1-1; 7 nucleotides align to TRBD1. CDR1 MDHEN and CDR2 SYDVKM come from the germline V gene. V was pared by 8 bases and J by 1 base, with 1 base of the junction left unmatched. This CDR3 is built from 12 residues. The CDR3 sequence is CASRDRNTEAFF. The CDR3 DNA is TGTGCCAGCCGGGACAGGAACACTGAAGCTTTCTTT.

The chain links TRBV7-8 to TRBJ2-5; 7 bases are shared with TRBD1. The germline V gene has CDR1 SGHVS and CDR2 FQNEAQ. This CDR3 contains 14 residues. With V trimmed by 6 bases and J by 1 base, 5 bases remained unmatched. This CDR3 is CASSHRQGQETQYF. CDR3 sequence (DNA): TGTGCCAGCAGTCATAGACAGGGCCAAGAGACCCAGTACTTC.

The V gene is TRBV28, the J gene TRBJ2-6; D is unclear. The CDR3 covers 16 residues. Germline V CDR1 and CDR2: MDHEN, SYDVKM. Trimming took off 3 bases at V and 2 bases at J, with 11 bases between the two ends. The CDR3 DNA reads as TGTGCCAGCAGTTTTGTTTCTAGGCCTGGGGCCAACGTCCTGACTTTC. It translates to CASSFVSRPGANVLTF.

The table lists this clone with a count of one. This chain uses TRBV2 with TRBJ2-4; 14 bases line up with TRBD2. Germline V CDR1 and CDR2: SNHLY, FYNNEI. There are 18 residues in the CDR3. V shed 7 bases and J 1 base; nucleotides not matched to a gene: 9. CDR3 sequence: CASKGLAGDLGAKNIQYF. CDR3 bases: TGTGCCAGCAAGGGACTAGCGGGAGACCTGGGCGCCAAAAACATTCAGTACTTC.

J is TRBJ2-1 and V is TRBV4-1; 10 bases are shared with TRBD2. Trimming removed 1 base from V and 7 bases from J; junction bases left unmatched: 4. CDR3 length equals 15 residues. The germline gives CDR1 MGHRA, CDR2 YSYEKL. For the CDR3, the DNA is TGCGCCAGCAGCCAAGGGCTAGCGGGAGTGAATGAGCAGTTCTTC. This translates into CASSQGLAGVNEQFF.

V gene TRBV25-1 combines with J gene TRBJ2-1; D possibly corresponds to TRBD2 (5 bases). Germline V CDR1 and CDR2: MGHDK, SYGVNS. The CDR3 contains 14 residues. V was shortened by 1 base and J by 5 bases, with 9 bases between the two germline ends. Here the CDR3 reads CASSEWKGDNEQFF. The CDR3 DNA reads as TGTGCCAGCAGTGAATGGAAGGGAGACAATGAGCAGTTCTTC.

The chain employs TRBV6-1 and TRBJ2-7; TRBD1 aligns across 8 bases. In germline, CDR1 is MNHNS, CDR2 SASEGT. J was trimmed by 3 bases and V by 4 bases; bases with no gene match: 5. The CDR3 has 14 residues. The CDR3 coding sequence is TGTGCCAGCAGTGGGGGGGACAGGTTCTACGAGCAGTACTTC. Translated: CASSGGDRFYEQYF.

This chain joins TRBV11-2 and TRBJ1-2; 9 nucleotides line up with TRBD1. From germline, CDR1 is SGHAT and CDR2 FQNNGV. V was clipped by 8 bases and J by 4 bases; unmatched bases: 11. The CDR3 extends over 15 amino acids. The CDR3 loop is CASVRDRAQLYGYTF. The DNA of the CDR3 is TGTGCCAGCGTCCGGGACAGGGCCCAGCTCTATGGCTACACCTTC.

This chain links TRBV5-1 with TRBJ1-5, with a tentative D call TRBD1 (6 bases). Trimming shortened V by 4 bases and J by 0 bases, and 11 bases separated the two germline ends. The germline V gene encodes CDR1 SGHRS and CDR2 YFSETQ. The CDR3 sequence is 15 residues long. CDR3 protein: CASSPTGNSNQPQHF. The CDR3 nucleotides read TGCGCCAGCAGCCCGACAGGAAATAGCAATCAGCCCCAGCATTTT. The full variable domain, rest sourced from reference TRBV5-1 and TRBJ1-5, is KAGVTQTPRYLIKTRGQQVTLSCSPISGHRSVSWYQQTPGQGLQFLFEYFSETQRNKGNFPGRFSGRQFSNSRSEMNVSTLELGDSALYLCASSPTGNSNQPQHFGDGTRLSIL.

V and J are TRBV28 and TRBJ2-7, with 11 bases that match TRBD1. From germline, CDR1 is MDHEN and CDR2 SYDVKM. V was clipped by 6 bases and J by 2 bases; unmatched bases: 6. The length of the CDR3 is 15 residues. This CDR3 is CASRDQGQGAYEQYF. As DNA, the CDR3 is TGTGCCAGCAGGGATCAGGGACAGGGGGCCTACGAGCAGTACTTC.

The rearrangement links TRBV6-1 to TRBJ1-4; D perhaps matches TRBD1 (5 bases). The CDR3 sequence is 13 residues long. V lost 4 bases and J 6 bases, leaving 9 bases between the germline ends. The germline V gene encodes CDR1 MNHNS and CDR2 SASEGT. CDR3 region: CASSAGLYEKLFF. CDR3 coding DNA: TGTGCCAGCAGTGCAGGGTTGTATGAAAAACTGTTTTTT.

The rearrangement joins TRBV27 to TRBJ2-1; D may be TRBD2 (7 bases). Germline values: CDR1 MNHEY, CDR2 SMNVEV (reference sequence). V lost 7 bases and J 5 bases, leaving 18 bases between the germline ends. The CDR3 is 15 amino acids. The CDR3: CASTVEGGRNNEQFF. In DNA form, the CDR3 reads TGTGCCAGCACCGTTGAGGGGGGGAGAAACAATGAGCAGTTCTTC.

The gene calls are TRBV10-1 and TRBJ2-2, with D maybe TRBD1 (5 bases). CDR1 and CDR2 from the germline V gene are WNHNN and SYGVQD (reference sequence). V lost 1 base and J lost 1, with 7 bases in between. The CDR3 contains 15 residues. The CDR3 bases are TGCGCCAGCAGTGAGTACAGGCAGAACACCGGGGAGCTGTTTTTT. Amino acid sequence: CASSEYRQNTGELFF.

Written as DNA, the CDR3 is TGTGCCAGCAGCGGACTTTTAGCGGGAGGGGGGGGTGAGCAGTTCTTC. Translating it yields CASSGLLAGGGGEQFF. The chain links TRBV9 to TRBJ2-1; 11 bases line up with TRBD2. The germline V gene has CDR1 SGDLS and CDR2 YYNGEE. CDR3 length: 16 residues. The junction had 11 bases not matched to a gene; V was cut back by 3 bases and J by 9 bases.

The gene calls are TRBV28 and TRBJ1-2; D is unclear. The CDR3 runs 14 residues. Per the germline V gene, CDR1 is MDHEN and CDR2 is SYDVKM. Trimming removed 5 bases at V and 4 bases at J, with 14 bases between. CDR3 loop: CASSPREGLYGYTF. For the CDR3, the DNA is TGTGCCAGCAGTCCCCGGGAGGGCCTCTATGGCTACACCTTC.